The 3 T cell receptor beta chains given below trace back to one sample, sequenced in a study of blood T cell repertoires in COVID-19. Sequencing used immunoSEQ multiplex PCR; TCRdb keeps in-frame clones, though not all of them. This sample carries approximately 270,000 clones, approximately 89% of them seen once, and the ten largest clones take roughly 6%. Source material: peripheral blood. These receptors were taken from a woman in her 30s with COVID-19, enrolled during active disease.

V usage is TRBV4-3 and J usage is TRBJ1-6; no clear D. CDR3 length: 16 residues. The V gene lost 2 bases and the J gene lost 2 bases, with 10 bases spanning the gap. Germline CDR1 LGHNA, CDR2 YSLEER. The CDR3 region is CASSQSVVPYNSPLHF. The CDR3, as DNA: TGCGCCAGCAGCCAATCTGTAGTGCCCTATAATTCACCCCTCCACTTT.

V and J are TRBV24-1 and TRBJ2-5; a weak D match, TRBD1 (5 bases). Trimming stripped 2 bases from V and 5 bases from J, with 14 bases between. The V gene's germline CDR1 is KGHDR and CDR2 SFDVKD. The CDR3 runs 15 residues. Written as DNA, the CDR3 is TGTGCCACCAGTGATTCGCCTAGGGGTATCGAGACCCAGTACTTC. Amino acids: CATSDSPRGIETQYF.

The chain carries TRBV24-1 and TRBJ2-5; possible D gene TRBD2, 6 bases. This CDR3 has 16 amino acids. Germline V gene data show CDR1 as KGHDR and CDR2 as SFDVKD. V lost 9 bases and J 2 bases, leaving 21 bases between the germline ends. The CDR3 loop is CATGRIGGQRQETQYF. The CDR3 DNA reads TGTGCCACCGGAAGGATTGGAGGGCAGAGACAAGAGACCCAGTACTTC.